Below, 11 T cell receptor beta chains from the same sample are listed, as sequenced in a study of spatial heterogeneity in lung cancer. TCRdb called the 5' RACE reads again in MiXCR, with one record for every CDR3 protein. The repertoire has tens of thousands of distinct CDR3 sequences, 12% of them found once; the top ten carry 42%. Time point indicated: sample taken at primary tumor resection. Without sorting, whole RNA was sequenced from tumor, nontumor lung or frozen PBMC. The sample was PBMCs, taken at surgery. The receptors come from a female donor with early-stage non-small cell lung cancer.

This clonotype was counted ten times or more. J is TRBJ1-1 and V is TRBV20-1; 12 bases are shared with TRBD1. Germline V lookup: CDR1 DFQATT, CDR2 SNEGSKA (reference sequence). With V trimmed by 5 bases and J by 5 bases, 9 bases remained unmatched. This CDR3 is 15 amino acids long. DNA of the CDR3: TGCAGTGCTGCTCCGGGACAGGGGGCGCGGACTGAAGCTTTCTTT. Amino acid sequence: CSAAPGQGARTEAFF.

The chain combines TRBV6-5 with TRBJ1-1; 9 bases line up with TRBD1. V was pared by 6 bases and J by 8 bases, with 4 bases of the junction left unmatched. From germline, CDR1 is MNHEY and CDR2 SVGAGI. CDR3 length equals 12 residues. The CDR3 DNA sequence: TGTGCCAGCAGAACCGGGACAGGGGAAGCTTTCTTT. Encoded protein: CASRTGTGEAFF.

This clonotype appeared many times. The gene calls are TRBV29-1 and TRBJ1-1, with no clear D. CDR1 and CDR2 from the germline V gene are SQVTM and ANQGSEA. V was shortened by 4 bases and J by 2 bases, with 14 bases between the two germline ends. CDR3 size: 14 residues. CDR3: CSVALTGSNTEAFF. CDR3 DNA: TGCAGCGTTGCACTAACGGGAAGTAACACTGAAGCTTTCTTT.

This clonotype was observed a few times. This chain connects TRBV28 to TRBJ2-7; D is perhaps TRBD1 (6 bases). Per the germline V gene, CDR1 is MDHEN and CDR2 is SYDVKM. The CDR3 covers 13 residues. With 7 bases removed from V and 7 bases from J, the gap between germline ends came to 17 bases. For the CDR3, the DNA is TGTGCCAGCACCAAACAGGGTTTTCGGGAGCAGTACTTC. Translating gives CASTKQGFREQYF.

This clonotype has only a few counts. This chain connects TRBV12-3 or TRBV12-4 to TRBJ2-4; no firm D call. The V and J ends lost 3 bases and 6 bases respectively, with 18 bases between them. The CDR3 loop spans 16 amino acids. The CDR3 DNA sequence: TGTGCCAGCAGTTTTATAGGGTCTGGGTTGGCAAACATTCAGTACTTC. This codes for CASSFIGSGLANIQYF.

This clonotype was seen at least ten times. The chain couples TRBV28 to TRBJ1-1, with a tentative D call TRBD1 (5 bases). This CDR3 region has 10 residues. Germline values: CDR1 MDHEN, CDR2 SYDVKM. Trimming cost V 8 bases and J 6 bases, with 7 bases left between them. The CDR3 nucleotides are TGTGCCAGCGGACACCCTGAAGCTTTCTTT. Encoded protein: CASGHPEAFF.

V is TRBV27 and J is TRBJ2-7, with 7 nucleotides matching TRBD1. CDR3 length: 12 residues. J lost 4 bases, V lost 6 bases, and 3 bases had no gene match. The germline CDR1 and CDR2 sequences are MNHEY and SMNVEV (reference sequence). The CDR3 sequence is CASRGQLYEQYF. The CDR3 region has the DNA TGTGCCAGCAGGGGACAGCTTTACGAGCAGTACTTC.

The chain is built from TRBV20-1 and TRBJ2-6; D possibly matches TRBD1 or TRBD2 (7 bases each). From germline, CDR1 is DFQATT and CDR2 SNEGSKA (reference sequence). The CDR3 is 16 residues long. The V gene lost 3 bases and the J gene lost 1 base, with 13 bases spanning the gap. The CDR3 coding sequence is TGCAGTGCTAGGGGCCAGGGGGGGTCTGGGGCCAACGTCCTGACTTTC. It translates to CSARGQGGSGANVLTF.

The gene calls are TRBV2 and TRBJ1-2; D is perhaps TRBD1 (6 bases). CDR1 and CDR2 from the germline V gene are SNHLY and FYNNEI. This CDR3 has 15 amino acids. V was cut by 7 bases and J by 4 bases, with 19 bases left in between. The chain's CDR3 is CASNRNLGTSYGYTF. CDR3 DNA: TGTGCCAGCAACCGGAACCTCGGGACATCCTATGGCTACACCTTC. Supplemented by reference TRBV2 and TRBJ1-2, the full variable domain reads EPEVTQTPSHQVTQMGQEVILRCVPISNHLYFYWYRQILGQKVEFLVSFYNNEISEKSEIFDDQFSVERPDGSNFTLKIRSTKLEDSAMYFCASNRNLGTSYGYTFGSGTRLTVV.

This clonotype was seen many times. The chain joins TRBV6-2 or TRBV6-3 to TRBJ1-2; D call uncertain. Germline V gives CDR1 MNHEY, CDR2 SVGEGT. The V and J ends lost 0 bases and 3 bases respectively, with 8 bases between them. CDR3 length: 14 residues. The CDR3 nucleotides read TGTGCCAGCAGTTACTCCGGCCGGTACTATGGCTACACCTTC. Translated: CASSYSGRYYGYTF.

This clonotype was detected only a few times. This rearrangement joins TRBV29-1 to TRBJ1-2; no clear D gene. The CDR3 is 15 amino acids. V was clipped by 7 bases and J by 4 bases, with 22 bases between them. In germline, CDR1 is SQVTM, CDR2 ANQGSEA. The CDR3 DNA reads as TGCAGCGCCCTACACGAGGGCAGTGATTTCTATGGCTACACCTTC. This sequence encodes CSALHEGSDFYGYTF.